This TCR beta chain derives from a study of PD-L1 blockade in urothelial cancer. As to time point: peripheral blood 6 weeks after treatment start. Synthetically made TCR analog templates were put into each PCR as spikes. Clones were sequenced by immunoSEQ multiplex PCR, and TCRdb holds only the in-frame ones, with some missing. Here the sample spans around 38,000 clones, about 88% being singletons. The junction had 7 bases not matched to a gene; V was cut back by 6 bases and J by 1 base. The CDR3 is made up of 15 amino acids. From germline, CDR1 is MNHNY and CDR2 SVGAGI (reference sequence). The sample was PBMCs, taken around atezolizumab (anti-PD-L1) treatment. The TCR sequence derives from a man between 60 and 75 years old with urothelial cancer. The chain employs TRBV6-6 and TRBJ1-2; 8 bases line up with TRBD1. CDR3 in amino acids: CASSSGTGINYGYTF. CDR3 sequence (DNA): TGTGCCAGCAGCTCCGGGACAGGAATTAACTATGGCTACACCTTC.